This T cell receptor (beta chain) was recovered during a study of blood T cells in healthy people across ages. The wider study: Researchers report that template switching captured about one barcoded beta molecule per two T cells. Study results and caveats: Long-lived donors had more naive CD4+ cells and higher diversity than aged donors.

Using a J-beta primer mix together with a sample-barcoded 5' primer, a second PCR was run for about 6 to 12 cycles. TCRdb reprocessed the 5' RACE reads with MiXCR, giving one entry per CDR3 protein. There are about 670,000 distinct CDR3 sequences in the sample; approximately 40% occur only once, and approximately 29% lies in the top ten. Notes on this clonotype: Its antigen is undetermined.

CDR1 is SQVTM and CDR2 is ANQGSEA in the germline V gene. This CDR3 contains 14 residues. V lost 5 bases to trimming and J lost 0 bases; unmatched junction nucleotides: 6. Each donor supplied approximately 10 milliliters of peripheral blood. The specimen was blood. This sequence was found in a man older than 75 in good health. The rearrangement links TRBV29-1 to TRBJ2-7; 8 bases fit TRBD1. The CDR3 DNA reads TGCAGCGTTTTAAGACAGGGGAGCTCCTACGAGCAGTACTTC. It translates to CSVLRQGSSYEQYF.